Described below is a single T cell receptor beta chain sequence and its context. In the study's own analysis: From reference gene primer amplification, estimates of nucleated cell counts were derived. Clones were read by immunoSEQ multiplex PCR, and TCRdb kept only the in-frame ones, dropping some. That table supplies the V and J calls and clone size; D and trimming were determined from the DNA. In the table there are tens of thousands of clones, roughly 85% of which are singletons. V was pared by 6 bases and J by 3 bases, with 12 bases between. The CDR3 runs to 13 residues. The data were taken from a study of blood T cell repertoires in COVID-19. Study overall: Whether acute or convalescent, the COVID-19 samples came from the United States, Italy and Spain. Sources were T cells, B-cell-depleted T cells, or PBMCs; the material itself was cDNA or gDNA.

The sequence derives from a human donor in a cohort sampled during active COVID-19. The sample was peripheral blood. The V gene is TRBV12-3 or TRBV12-4, the J gene TRBJ2-7; the D gene is possibly TRBD2 (7 bases). CDR3: CASRKGGVYEQYF. The CDR3 DNA reads as TGTGCCAGCAGGAAGGGGGGGGTCTACGAGCAGTACTTC.